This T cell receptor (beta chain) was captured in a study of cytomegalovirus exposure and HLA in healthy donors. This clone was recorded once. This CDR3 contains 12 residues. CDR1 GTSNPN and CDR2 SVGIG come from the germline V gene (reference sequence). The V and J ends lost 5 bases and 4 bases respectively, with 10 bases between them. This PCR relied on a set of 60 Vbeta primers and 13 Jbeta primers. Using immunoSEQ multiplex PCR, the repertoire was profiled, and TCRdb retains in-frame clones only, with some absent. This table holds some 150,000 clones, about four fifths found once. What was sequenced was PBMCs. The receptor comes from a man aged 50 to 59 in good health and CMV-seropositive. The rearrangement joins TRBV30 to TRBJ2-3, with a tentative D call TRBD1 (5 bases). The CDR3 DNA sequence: TGTGCCTGGGCGGCAGGGCCAGATACGCAGTATTTT. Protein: CAWAAGPDTQYF.